The 21 T cell receptor beta chains below were found in one sample sequenced in a study of T cell repertoires in cytomegalovirus infection. TCRdb called the reads again in MiXCR, with one record for every CDR3 protein. The sample contains 650,000 to 850,000 distinct CDR3 sequences, around 29% of which appear only once. For these receptors, no antigen is known. The sequencing used cultured CD8+ T cells from PBMCs, collected from culture after CMV antigen stimulation. The receptors shown here come from a human donor in good health (CMV status not recorded). Some clones in this sample may be carry-over from other donors' samples.

This clonotype was recorded a few times. The gene calls are TRBV13 and TRBJ1-2; 8 bases line up with TRBD1. Losses at the gene ends were 2 bases for V and 7 bases for J; bases not matched to a gene: 9. The CDR3 runs to 15 residues. CDR1 is PRHDT and CDR2 is FYEKMQ in the germline V gene (reference sequence). The CDR3 loop reads CASSLSRTGQGGYTF. As DNA, the CDR3 is TGTGCCAGCAGCTTAAGTCGGACAGGGCAAGGTGGCTACACCTTC.

The J gene is TRBJ2-5, the V gene TRBV12-3 or TRBV12-4; D is unclear. The CDR3 covers 14 residues. Trimming shortened V by 6 bases and J by 7 bases, and 18 bases separated the two germline ends. CDR3 sequence (DNA): TGTGCCAGCAGCCCCTCTCAAACTCCGGTGACCCAGTACTTC. Translating it yields CASSPSQTPVTQYF.

This clonotype was observed at least ten times. V gene TRBV10-3 combines with J gene TRBJ1-1; D not resolved. CDR1 is ENHRY and CDR2 is SYGVKD in the germline V gene. Trimming pared 0 bases from V and 4 bases from J, leaving 12 bases between. The CDR3 has 15 amino acids. The CDR3: CAISESTYSSTEAFF. DNA for the CDR3: TGTGCCATCAGTGAGTCCACTTACAGCTCCACTGAAGCTTTCTTT.

The chain employs TRBV29-1 and TRBJ1-2; D gene ambiguous. Trimming removed 7 bases at V and 6 bases at J, with 12 bases between. The CDR3 contains 11 residues. Germline V gives CDR1 SQVTM, CDR2 ANQGSEA. The CDR3 DNA sequence: TGCAGCGCGCGGACTGTGAATGGCTACACCTTC. Its translation: CSARTVNGYTF.

The chain joins TRBV27 to TRBJ1-1; D is unresolved. V lost 2 bases and J 1 base, leaving 8 bases between the germline ends. This CDR3 has 14 residues. The germline V gene has CDR1 MNHEY and CDR2 SMNVEV (reference sequence). The CDR3 bases are TGTGCCAGCAGTTTAGGCCCCTGGAACACTGAAGCTTTCTTT. It translates to CASSLGPWNTEAFF.

The chain combines TRBV20-1 with TRBJ1-2; D is unclear. The germline V gene encodes CDR1 DFQATT and CDR2 SNEGSKA (reference sequence). The CDR3 loop spans 11 amino acids. The V gene lost 7 bases and the J gene lost 7 bases, with 13 bases spanning the gap. The CDR3, as DNA: TGCAGTGACGAGGACCTAAGTGGCTACACCTTC. Protein product: CSDEDLSGYTF.

The chain couples TRBV6-8 to TRBJ2-1, with D tentatively TRBD2 (7 bases). This CDR3 contains 14 residues. Trimming took off 6 bases at V and 9 bases at J, with 18 bases between the two ends. Germline V lookup: CDR1 MNHGY, CDR2 SAAAGT. CDR3 sequence: CASRGGPESAEQFF. Written as DNA, the CDR3 is TGTGCCAGCAGGGGGGGGCCGGAATCCGCTGAGCAGTTCTTC.

The chain links TRBV7-9 to TRBJ2-7; D perhaps matches TRBD1 (5 bases). Germline V lookup: CDR1 SEHNR, CDR2 FQNEAQ (reference sequence). The V end was cut by 10 bases, the J end by 7 bases, with 20 bases between. The CDR3 runs to 13 residues. The CDR3 region has the DNA TGTGCCACCAGAAGCCCAGGGCAGCCAGAGCAGTACTTC. The encoded protein is CATRSPGQPEQYF.

The chain links TRBV27 to TRBJ1-1; D is ambiguous. CDR1 is MNHEY, CDR2 SMNVEV, per germline (reference sequence). The CDR3 has 13 amino acids. Deletions cut 4 bases from V and 5 bases from J, with 11 bases between. The CDR3 coding sequence is TGTGCCAGCAGTTCAAACCCGAGGACTGAAGCTTTCTTT. Translating it yields CASSSNPRTEAFF.

In this sample, this clonotype turned up many times. This chain links TRBV19 with TRBJ1-2; no firm D call. Germline V gene lookup returns CDR1 LNHDA and CDR2 SQIVND (reference sequence). V shed 5 bases and J shed 8 bases, with 9 bases lying between them. The CDR3 runs to 11 residues. CDR3 DNA: TGTGCCAGTAGTGTTGGACGCGGCTACACCTTC. Its protein is CASSVGRGYTF. Variable domain in full (rest from reference TRBV19 and TRBJ1-2): DGGITQSPKYLFRKEGQNVTLSCEQNLNHDAMYWYRQDPGQGLRLIYYSQIVNDFQKGDIAEGYSVSREKKESFPLTVTSAQKNPTAFYLCASSVGRGYTFGSGTRLTVV.

This clonotype has ten or more counts. This rearrangement joins TRBV12-3 or TRBV12-4 to TRBJ2-5; D is unclear. The CDR3 is made up of 13 amino acids. The V end was cut by 6 bases, the J end by 2 bases, with 10 bases between. CDR3 in amino acids: CASRAADQETQYF. In DNA form, the CDR3 reads TGTGCCAGCAGGGCGGCGGATCAAGAGACCCAGTACTTC.

The genes are TRBV7-3 and TRBJ1-2; possible D gene TRBD1, 6 bases. The V end lost 5 bases, the J end lost 3 bases, and 10 bases lay between the germline ends. The CDR3 sequence is 13 residues long. Germline loops: CDR1 SGHTA, CDR2 FQGTGA. CDR3 coding DNA: TGTGCCAGCAGCCCGGGGGCGGACTATGGCTACACCTTC. Amino acid sequence: CASSPGADYGYTF.

The chain is built from TRBV27 and TRBJ2-5; 16 bases map to TRBD2. J lost 5 bases, V lost 10 bases, and 10 bases had no gene match. The CDR3 contains 16 residues. Germline CDR1 MNHEY, CDR2 SMNVEV (reference sequence). The CDR3 bases are TGTGCCACTAGGGGGACTAGCGGGGGGGCCGGTGAGACCCAGTACTTC. Encoded protein: CATRGTSGGAGETQYF.

The rearrangement joins TRBV5-4 to TRBJ1-4, with D possibly TRBD1 on 5 matching bases. The CDR3 runs 16 residues. Germline CDR1 SGHNT, CDR2 YYREEE (reference sequence). V lost 4 bases and J 5 bases, leaving 18 bases between the germline ends. This chain's CDR3 is CASSIWRRGANEKLFF. The CDR3 nucleotides read TGTGCCAGCAGCATCTGGAGGCGAGGGGCGAATGAAAAACTGTTTTTT. Looking up the rest from reference TRBV5-4 and TRBJ1-4 gives the full variable domain: ETGVTQSPTHLIKTRGQQVTLRCSSQSGHNTVSWYQQALGQGPQFIFQYYREEENGRGNFPPRFSGLQFPNYSSELNVNALELDDSALYLCASSIWRRGANEKLFFGSGTQLSVL.

This chain joins TRBV6-6 and TRBJ1-5; D uncertain. Germline CDR1 reads MNHNY; CDR2 reads SVGAGI (reference sequence). V lost 5 bases, J lost 2 bases, and 13 bases lay in between. The CDR3 runs 15 residues. The CDR3 spells CASSPRSEGNQPQHF. The CDR3 bases are TGTGCCAGCAGTCCGAGGTCCGAAGGCAATCAGCCCCAGCATTTT.

Many counts were recorded for this clonotype. The chain is built from TRBV7-2 and TRBJ2-2; 7 nucleotides line up with TRBD2. In germline, CDR1 is SGHTA, CDR2 FQGNSA. The CDR3 runs to 17 residues. V dropped 2 bases and J dropped 4; count of bases not matched to a gene: 10. The CDR3 region has the DNA TGTGCCAGCAGCTTAAAGCCCTCGCGGGGGTTCACCGGGGAGCTGTTTTTT. Protein: CASSLKPSRGFTGELFF.

This clonotype has more than one count but fewer than ten. The chain recombines TRBV12-3 or TRBV12-4 with TRBJ1-6, with TRBD1 matching over 7 bases. This CDR3 has 17 amino acids. The V segment lost 3 bases and the J segment 0 bases; nucleotides outside the gene matches: 5. This CDR3 reads CASSFGTESSYNSPLHF. As DNA, the CDR3 is TGTGCCAGCAGTTTCGGGACAGAGAGCTCCTATAATTCACCCCTCCACTTT.

The genes are TRBV7-4 and TRBJ2-7; D may be TRBD2 (6 bases). In germline, CDR1 is SGHVT, CDR2 SQSDAQ. With 5 bases removed from V and 0 bases from J, the gap between germline ends came to 17 bases. The CDR3 spans 16 residues. The CDR3 spells CASSTSAGSGSYEQYF. The CDR3 DNA is TGTGCCAGCAGCACCTCGGCGGGGAGCGGCTCCTACGAGCAGTACTTC.

The gene calls are TRBV29-1 and TRBJ2-7; possible D gene TRBD1, 6 bases. V was trimmed by 3 bases and J by 0 bases, leaving 15 bases between them. This CDR3 is 15 amino acids long. The germline V gene has CDR1 SQVTM and CDR2 ANQGSEA. This chain's CDR3 is CSVEAGDLDSYEQYF. As DNA, the CDR3 is TGCAGCGTTGAGGCAGGGGATTTGGACTCCTACGAGCAGTACTTC.

This clonotype has a single count. This probably arose from a read error, given a far larger clone one base away. The CDR3 coding sequence is TGTGCCAGCAGCTTAGGGCTTTACAATGAGCACTTCTTC. Translated: CASSLGLYNEHFF. The chain recombines TRBV5-6 with TRBJ2-1, with D unresolved. Germline V gene sequence: CDR1 SGHDT, CDR2 YYEEEE. The CDR3 is 13 residues long.

This clonotype has a handful of counts. The chain joins TRBV12-3 or TRBV12-4 to TRBJ2-2; possibly TRBD1 for D (6 bases). V shed 2 bases and J shed 1 base, with 14 bases lying between them. The CDR3 has 17 residues. In DNA form, the CDR3 reads TGTGCCAGCAGTTTACCCACGGGACAAGAGAACACCGGGGAGCTGTTTTTT. It translates to CASSLPTGQENTGELFF.